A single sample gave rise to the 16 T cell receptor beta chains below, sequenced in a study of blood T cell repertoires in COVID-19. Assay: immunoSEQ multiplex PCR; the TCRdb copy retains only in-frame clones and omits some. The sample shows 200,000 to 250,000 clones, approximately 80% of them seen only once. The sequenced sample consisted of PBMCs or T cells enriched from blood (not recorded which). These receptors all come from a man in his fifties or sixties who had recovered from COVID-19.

CDR3 loop: CASRQNRVGTEAFF. The CDR3 nucleotides read TGTGCCAGTAGGCAAAACAGGGTAGGGACTGAAGCTTTCTTT. The rearrangement uses TRBV19 and TRBJ1-1, with TRBD1 as a possible D gene (6 bases). Trimming removed 6 bases from V and 5 bases from J, with 16 bases in between. CDR1 and CDR2 (germline): LNHDA, SQIVND (reference sequence). This CDR3 spans 14 amino acids.

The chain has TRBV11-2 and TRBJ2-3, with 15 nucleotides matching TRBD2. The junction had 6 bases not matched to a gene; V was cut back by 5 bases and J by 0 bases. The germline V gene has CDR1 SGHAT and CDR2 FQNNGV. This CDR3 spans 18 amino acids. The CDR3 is CASSPGTSGGPSTDTQYF. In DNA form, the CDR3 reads TGTGCCAGCAGCCCAGGGACTAGCGGGGGGCCTAGCACAGATACGCAGTATTTT.

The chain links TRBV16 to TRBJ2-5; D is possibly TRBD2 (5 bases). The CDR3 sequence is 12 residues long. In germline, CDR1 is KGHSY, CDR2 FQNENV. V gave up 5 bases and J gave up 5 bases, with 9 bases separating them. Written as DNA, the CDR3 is TGTGCCAGCAGCTCTACGGGGGAGACCCAGTACTTC. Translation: CASSSTGETQYF. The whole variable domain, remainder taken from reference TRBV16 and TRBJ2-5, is GEEVAQTPKHLVRGEGQKAKLYCAPIKGHSYVFWYQQVLKNEFKFLISFQNENVFDETGMPKERFSAKCLPNSPCSLEIQATKLEDSAVYFCASSSTGETQYFGPGTRLLVL.

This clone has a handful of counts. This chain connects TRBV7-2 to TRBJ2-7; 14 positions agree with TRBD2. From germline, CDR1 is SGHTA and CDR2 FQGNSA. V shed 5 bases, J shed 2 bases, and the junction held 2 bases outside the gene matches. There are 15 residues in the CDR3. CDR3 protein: CASSVTSGGAYEQYF. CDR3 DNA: TGTGCCAGCAGCGTGACTAGCGGGGGGGCCTACGAGCAGTACTTC. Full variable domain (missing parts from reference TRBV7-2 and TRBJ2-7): GAGVSQSPSNKVTEKGKDVELRCDPISGHTALYWYRQSLGQGLEFLIYFQGNSAPDKSGLPSDRFSAERTGGSVSTLTIQRTQQEDSAVYLCASSVTSGGAYEQYFGPGTRLTVT.

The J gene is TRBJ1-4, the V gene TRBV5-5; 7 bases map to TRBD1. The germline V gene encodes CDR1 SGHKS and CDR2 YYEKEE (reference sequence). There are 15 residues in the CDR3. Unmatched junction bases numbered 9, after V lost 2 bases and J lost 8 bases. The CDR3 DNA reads TGTGCCAGCAGCTTACTTTGGACAGGCGACGAAAAACTGTTTTTT. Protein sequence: CASSLLWTGDEKLFF. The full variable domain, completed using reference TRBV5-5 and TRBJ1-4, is DAGVTQSPTHLIKTRGQQVTLRCSPISGHKSVSWYQQVLGQGPQFIFQYYEKEERGRGNFPDRFSARQFPNYSSELNVNALLLGDSALYLCASSLLWTGDEKLFFGSGTQLSVL.

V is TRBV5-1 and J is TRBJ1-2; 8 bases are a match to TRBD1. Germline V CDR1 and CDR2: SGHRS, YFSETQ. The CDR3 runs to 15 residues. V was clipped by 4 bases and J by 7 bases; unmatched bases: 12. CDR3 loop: CASSSRQGSGSGYTF. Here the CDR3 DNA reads TGCGCCAGCAGCAGCAGACAGGGGAGCGGTTCTGGCTACACCTTC.

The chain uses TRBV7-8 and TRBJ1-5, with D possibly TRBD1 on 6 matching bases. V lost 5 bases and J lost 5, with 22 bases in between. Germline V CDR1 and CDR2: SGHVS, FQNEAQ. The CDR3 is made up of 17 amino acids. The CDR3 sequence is CASSLPRQGRIDQPQHF. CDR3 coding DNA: TGTGCCAGCAGCCTCCCTCGGCAGGGGCGTATCGATCAGCCCCAGCATTTT.

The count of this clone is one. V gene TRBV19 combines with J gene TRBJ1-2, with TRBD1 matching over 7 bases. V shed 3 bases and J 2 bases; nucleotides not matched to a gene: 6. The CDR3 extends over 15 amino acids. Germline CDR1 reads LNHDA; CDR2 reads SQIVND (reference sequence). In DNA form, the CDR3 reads TGTGCCAGTAGTATGGCCCTGACAGGGAACTATGGCTACACCTTC. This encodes CASSMALTGNYGYTF.

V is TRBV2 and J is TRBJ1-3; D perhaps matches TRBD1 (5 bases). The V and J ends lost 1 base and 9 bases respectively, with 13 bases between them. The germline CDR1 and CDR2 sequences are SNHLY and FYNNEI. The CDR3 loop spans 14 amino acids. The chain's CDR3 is CASSEEQGWGTIYF. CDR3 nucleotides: TGTGCCAGCAGTGAAGAGCAGGGATGGGGCACCATATATTTT.

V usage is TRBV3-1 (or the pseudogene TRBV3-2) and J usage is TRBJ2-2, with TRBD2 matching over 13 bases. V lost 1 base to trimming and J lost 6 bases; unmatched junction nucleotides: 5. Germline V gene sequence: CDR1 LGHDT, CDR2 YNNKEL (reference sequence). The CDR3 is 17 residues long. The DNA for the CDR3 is TGTGCCAGCAGCCAAGGACTAGCGGGGGGCCTCGCCGGGGAGCTGTTTTTT. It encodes CASSQGLAGGLAGELFF.

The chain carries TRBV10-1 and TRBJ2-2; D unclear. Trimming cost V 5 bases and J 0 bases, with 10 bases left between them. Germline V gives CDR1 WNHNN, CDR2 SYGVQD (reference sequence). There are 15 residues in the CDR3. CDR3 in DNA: TGCGCCAGCAGTAGGAGCGAGACGAACACCGGGGAGCTGTTTTTT. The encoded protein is CASSRSETNTGELFF.

This CDR3 is CASSQGGPASGGPNTDTQYF. The CDR3 DNA reads as TGCGCCAGCAGCCAAGGGGGTCCTGCGAGCGGGGGGCCTAACACAGATACGCAGTATTTT. The J gene is TRBJ2-3, the V gene TRBV4-1, with 9 positions matching TRBD2. The CDR3 runs 20 residues. J was trimmed by 2 bases and V by 1 base; bases with no gene match: 16. In germline, CDR1 is MGHRA, CDR2 YSYEKL.

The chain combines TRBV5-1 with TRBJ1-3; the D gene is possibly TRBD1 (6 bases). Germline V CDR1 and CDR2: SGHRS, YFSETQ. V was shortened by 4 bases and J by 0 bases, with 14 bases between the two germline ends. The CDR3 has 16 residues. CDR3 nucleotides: TGCGCCAGCAGCCTCGACGGACAGTACTCTGGAAACACCATATATTTT. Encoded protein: CASSLDGQYSGNTIYF.

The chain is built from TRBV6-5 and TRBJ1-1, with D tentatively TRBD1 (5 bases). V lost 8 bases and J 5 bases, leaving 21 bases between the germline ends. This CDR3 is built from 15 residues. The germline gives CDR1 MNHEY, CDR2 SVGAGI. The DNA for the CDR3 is TGTGCCAGCCGGACCCGGGAGGGGCGGGAAACTGAAGCTTTCTTT. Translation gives CASRTREGRETEAFF.

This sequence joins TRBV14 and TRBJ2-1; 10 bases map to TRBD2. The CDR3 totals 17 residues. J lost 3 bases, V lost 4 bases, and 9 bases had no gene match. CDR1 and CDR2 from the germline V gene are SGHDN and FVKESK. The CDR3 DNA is TGTGCCAGCAGCCCCCATTCCGGGACTAGCGTCTACAATGAGCAGTTCTTC. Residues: CASSPHSGTSVYNEQFF.

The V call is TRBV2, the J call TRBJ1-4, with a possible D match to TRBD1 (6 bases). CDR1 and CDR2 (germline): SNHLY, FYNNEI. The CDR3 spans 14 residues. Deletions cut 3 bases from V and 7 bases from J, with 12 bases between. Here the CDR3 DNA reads TGTGCCAGCAGTGATTATAGGGACATTGAAAAACTGTTTTTT. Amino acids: CASSDYRDIEKLFF.